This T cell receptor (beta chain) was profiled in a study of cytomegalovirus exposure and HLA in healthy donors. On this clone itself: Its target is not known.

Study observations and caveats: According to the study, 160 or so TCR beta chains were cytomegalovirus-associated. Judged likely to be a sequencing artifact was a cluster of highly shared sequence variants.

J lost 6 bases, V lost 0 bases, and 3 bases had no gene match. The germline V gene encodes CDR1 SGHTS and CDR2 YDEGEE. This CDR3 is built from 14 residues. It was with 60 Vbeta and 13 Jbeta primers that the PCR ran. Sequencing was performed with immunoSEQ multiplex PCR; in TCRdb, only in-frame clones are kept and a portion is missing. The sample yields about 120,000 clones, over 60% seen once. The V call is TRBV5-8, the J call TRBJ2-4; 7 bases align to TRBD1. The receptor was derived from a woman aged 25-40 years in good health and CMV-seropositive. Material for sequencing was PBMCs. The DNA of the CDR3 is TGTGCCAGCAGCTTGGGGGCAGGGGGAAACATTCAGTACTTC. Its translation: CASSLGAGGNIQYF.